A single sample gave rise to the 25 T cell receptor beta chains below, sequenced in a study of T cell changes during pregnancy in multiple sclerosis. Method: immunoSEQ multiplex PCR; TCRdb's copy keeps in-frame clones and lacks some. Of approximately 65,000 clones listed, 85% to 95% were seen once; the top ten hold around 2.9%. The specimen comprised CD8+ T cells from peripheral blood mononuclear cells, sampled in the third trimester of pregnancy. These TCRs come from a female donor in good health, enrolled as a control in a pregnancy study.

The rearrangement links TRBV30 to TRBJ2-7; D is unclear. Germline loops: CDR1 GTSNPN, CDR2 SVGIG (reference sequence). V was pared by 0 bases and J by 2 bases, with 14 bases between. The CDR3 totals 15 residues. This CDR3 reads CAWSVLSMGPYEQYF. CDR3 coding DNA: TGTGCCTGGAGTGTACTGTCGATGGGCCCCTACGAGCAGTACTTC.

This sequence joins TRBV10-3 and TRBJ1-2; D is perhaps TRBD1 (5 bases). The CDR3 runs to 20 residues. CDR1 and CDR2 (germline): ENHRY, SYGVKD. V lost 2 bases to trimming and J lost 4 bases, with 29 bases between them. The CDR3 nucleotides read TGTGCCATCAGTGAGGGACATGTAGTAGGGACTCAAATTCGGGGCTATGGCTACACCTTC. It encodes CAISEGHVVGTQIRGYGYTF.

The rearrangement uses TRBV13 and TRBJ2-5; 11 bases match TRBD2. Germline V CDR1 and CDR2: PRHDT, FYEKMQ (reference sequence). V gave up 4 bases and J gave up 2 bases; unmatched junction bases: 9. This CDR3 has 17 amino acids. The CDR3 loop reads CASSSEALAGAQETQYF. CDR3 DNA: TGTGCCAGCAGCTCGGAAGCACTAGCGGGGGCACAAGAGACCCAGTACTTC.

The V and J genes are TRBV19 and TRBJ2-7; 9 bases are a match to TRBD1. The V gene's germline CDR1 is LNHDA and CDR2 SQIVND (reference sequence). This CDR3 contains 14 residues. Trimming removed 5 bases from V and 5 bases from J; junction bases left unmatched: 7. The CDR3 is CASSEQGAIDEQYF. The CDR3 bases are TGTGCCAGTAGTGAACAGGGGGCTATCGACGAGCAGTACTTC.

The chain links TRBV9 to TRBJ1-6, with D hard to call. In germline, CDR1 is SGDLS, CDR2 YYNGEE. The V end lost 0 bases, the J end lost 7 bases, and 14 bases lay between the germline ends. This CDR3 is built from 16 residues. The CDR3 loop is CASSVGRAAGNSPLHF. CDR3 bases: TGTGCCAGCAGCGTAGGAAGGGCGGCGGGGAATTCACCCCTCCACTTT.

The chain is built from TRBV2 and TRBJ2-7, with D maybe TRBD1 (5 bases). The CDR3 is 11 amino acids. Germline CDR1 is SNHLY and CDR2 is FYNNEI. Trimming shortened V by 4 bases and J by 5 bases, and 6 bases separated the two germline ends. The CDR3 region is CASSGGNEQYF. The CDR3 region has the DNA TGTGCCAGCAGTGGGGGCAACGAGCAGTACTTC.

J is TRBJ1-6 and V is TRBV5-4; TRBD1 matches 11 bases. CDR1 SGHNT and CDR2 YYREEE come from the germline V gene (reference sequence). The J segment lost 9 bases and the V segment lost 2 bases, leaving 4 bases of the junction unmatched. This CDR3 is built from 15 residues. The CDR3 here is CASSLPGQGGSPLHF. DNA of the CDR3: TGTGCCAGCAGCTTACCGGGACAGGGGGGTTCACCCCTCCACTTT.

The chain carries TRBV9 and TRBJ1-2; TRBD1 might be the D (5 bases). This CDR3 spans 13 amino acids. Trimming removed 3 bases at V and 5 bases at J, with 11 bases between. Germline loops: CDR1 SGDLS, CDR2 YYNGEE. DNA for the CDR3: TGTGCCAGCAGCGGAAATCAGGGATATGGCTACACCTTC. Amino acids: CASSGNQGYGYTF.

The CDR3: CASSSYLGREQFF. The CDR3 coding sequence is TGTGCCAGCAGCTCTTATCTAGGGAGGGAGCAGTTCTTC. This chain links TRBV9 with TRBJ2-1; D might be TRBD2 (6 bases). The CDR3 is 13 residues long. Germline V gives CDR1 SGDLS, CDR2 YYNGEE. The V end lost 4 bases, the J end lost 10 bases, and 15 bases lay between the germline ends.

Only one count was recorded for this clone. The chain joins TRBV29-1 to TRBJ2-5, with 7 bases identical to TRBD1. The ends lost 4 bases at V and 1 base at J; junction bases unmatched: 6. CDR3 length: 14 residues. The V gene's germline CDR1 is SQVTM and CDR2 ANQGSEA. CDR3 DNA: TGCAGCGTTGTTCCGGGACAGCCCCAAGAGACCCAGTACTTC. It specifies CSVVPGQPQETQYF.

The chain joins TRBV13 to TRBJ2-5; D possibly corresponds to TRBD2 (6 bases). This CDR3 spans 16 amino acids. V lost 4 bases, J lost 5 bases, and 20 bases lay in between. CDR1 is PRHDT and CDR2 is FYEKMQ in the germline V gene (reference sequence). CDR3 amino acids: CASSSRPGGYEETQYF. In DNA form, the CDR3 reads TGTGCCAGCAGCTCTAGGCCCGGAGGGTACGAGGAGACCCAGTACTTC.

The chain carries TRBV27 and TRBJ1-5, with D perhaps matching TRBD1 (6 bases). The CDR3 loop spans 16 amino acids. In germline, CDR1 is MNHEY, CDR2 SMNVEV (reference sequence). V dropped 2 bases and J dropped 0 bases, with 11 bases sitting between them. The CDR3 bases are TGTGCCAGCAGTTTAGTAGGGGGATATAGCAATCAGCCCCAGCATTTT. Translating it yields CASSLVGGYSNQPQHF.

The J gene is TRBJ2-1, the V gene TRBV7-2; TRBD2 matches 15 bases. This CDR3 has 15 residues. Germline loops: CDR1 SGHTA, CDR2 FQGNSA. V lost 5 bases to trimming and J lost 9 bases; unmatched junction nucleotides: 5. The CDR3 nucleotides read TGTGCCAGCAGCCCTGGACTAGCGGGGGGGGGTGAGCAGTTCTTC. This codes for CASSPGLAGGGEQFF.

The CDR3 region is CASGLVQRAYEQYF. CDR3 DNA: TGTGCTAGTGGTTTGGTACAGAGGGCTTACGAGCAGTACTTC. The gene calls are TRBV12-5 and TRBJ2-7; D perhaps matches TRBD2 (5 bases). V was clipped by 0 bases and J by 4 bases, with 10 bases between them. The CDR3 extends over 14 amino acids. Germline V gives CDR1 LGHNT, CDR2 FRNRAP. Complete variable domain (other parts from reference TRBV12-5 and TRBJ2-7): DARVTQTPRHKVTEMGQEVTMRCQPILGHNTVFWYRQTMMQGLELLAYFRNRAPLDDSGMPKDRFSAEMPDATLATLKIQPSEPRDSAVYFCASGLVQRAYEQYFGPGTRLTVT.

CDR3 sequence reads: CASSIESLPYQETQYF. The CDR3 coding sequence is TGTGCCAGTAGTATAGAGAGTCTTCCGTACCAAGAGACCCAGTACTTC. The chain is built from TRBV19 and TRBJ2-5; the D is unclear. V shed 0 bases and J shed 0 bases, with 11 bases lying between them. The CDR3 is 16 residues long. The V gene's germline CDR1 is LNHDA and CDR2 SQIVND (reference sequence).

The chain joins TRBV7-9 to TRBJ1-5; D gene ambiguous. V was clipped by 5 bases and J by 2 bases, with 10 bases between them. Germline V gene sequence: CDR1 SEHNR, CDR2 FQNEAQ (reference sequence). The CDR3 loop spans 14 amino acids. The CDR3 protein is CASSNWEGNQPQHF. In DNA, the CDR3 is TGTGCCAGCAGCAATTGGGAGGGCAATCAGCCCCAGCATTTT.

The chain combines TRBV7-8 with TRBJ2-3, with TRBD2 matching over 7 bases. CDR3 size: 15 residues. Germline V gene data show CDR1 as SGHVS and CDR2 as FQNEAQ. The ends lost 0 bases at V and 1 base at J; junction bases unmatched: 1. The CDR3 protein is CASSLAAGGTDTQYF. The CDR3 DNA is TGTGCCAGCAGCTTAGCGGCGGGGGGCACAGATACGCAGTATTTT. Looking up the rest from reference TRBV7-8 and TRBJ2-3 gives the full variable domain: GAGVSQSPRYKVAKRGQDVALRCDPISGHVSLFWYQQALGQGPEFLTYFQNEAQLDKSGLPSDRFFAERPEGSVSTLKIQRTQQEDSAVYLCASSLAAGGTDTQYFGPGTRLTVL.

The V call is TRBV19, the J call TRBJ1-2; D unclear. From germline, CDR1 is LNHDA and CDR2 SQIVND (reference sequence). This CDR3 has 15 amino acids. Trimming shortened V by 2 bases and J by 8 bases, and 18 bases separated the two germline ends. The CDR3 reads CASSISLSGPGGYTF. The CDR3, as DNA: TGTGCCAGTAGTATAAGCCTCAGTGGCCCCGGGGGCTACACCTTC.

This rearrangement joins TRBV4-3 to TRBJ1-2, with D perhaps matching TRBD1 (5 bases). CDR3 length equals 16 residues. V was pared by 3 bases and J by 1 base, with 15 bases between. Germline lookup yields CDR1 LGHNA and CDR2 YSLEER. The CDR3 here is CASSQGSGWDNYGYTF. The DNA of the CDR3 is TGCGCCAGCAGCCAGGGTTCAGGGTGGGATAACTATGGCTACACCTTC.

V and J are TRBV7-9 and TRBJ2-2; 9 bases are a match to TRBD1. CDR1 and CDR2 (germline): SEHNR, FQNEAQ (reference sequence). The CDR3 spans 17 residues. Trimming removed 5 bases from V and 4 bases from J; junction bases left unmatched: 11. The CDR3 sequence: CASSPRVGTGTTGELFF. The DNA for the CDR3 is TGTGCCAGCAGCCCCAGGGTAGGGACAGGGACCACCGGGGAGCTGTTTTTT.

Here the CDR3 reads CASSQDRAGGVQPQHF. CDR3 sequence (DNA): TGCGCCAGCAGCCAAGATCGGGCGGGGGGCGTTCAGCCCCAGCATTTT. This sequence joins TRBV4-1 and TRBJ1-5; perhaps TRBD1 as D (6 bases). Trimming removed 0 bases from V and 6 bases from J, with 15 bases in between. The CDR3 is made up of 16 amino acids. The germline CDR1 and CDR2 sequences are MGHRA and YSYEKL.

The chain carries TRBV6-6 and TRBJ2-7, with 8 bases that match TRBD1. Trimming took 9 bases from V and 5 from J; bases not matched to a gene: 12. The length of the CDR3 is 14 residues. The germline CDR1 and CDR2 sequences are MNHNY and SVGAGI (reference sequence). This chain's CDR3 is CASREWDRNHEQYF. The DNA for the CDR3 is TGTGCCAGTAGAGAGTGGGACAGGAACCACGAGCAGTACTTC.

V and J are TRBV4-3 and TRBJ2-2; TRBD2 might be the D (5 bases). Trimming took off 0 bases at V and 1 base at J, with 9 bases between the two ends. Per germline, CDR1 LGHNA and CDR2 YSLEER. The CDR3 is 16 amino acids. The CDR3: CASSQDRRGNTGELFF. In DNA form, the CDR3 reads TGCGCCAGCAGCCAAGACCGCCGGGGGAACACCGGGGAGCTGTTTTTT.

The chain recombines TRBV7-8 with TRBJ1-3; D ambiguous. Germline V gene data show CDR1 as SGHVS and CDR2 as FQNEAQ. This CDR3 is 16 amino acids long. V lost 5 bases to trimming and J lost 0 bases, with 14 bases between them. The CDR3: CASSLLGEFSGNTIYF. The CDR3 bases are TGTGCCAGCAGCCTACTAGGTGAATTCTCTGGAAACACCATATATTTT.

The J gene is TRBJ1-4, the V gene TRBV7-9; maybe TRBD1 (5 bases). Trimming left V 2 bases short and J 7 bases short, with 17 bases between. The length of the CDR3 is 16 residues. The germline gives CDR1 SEHNR, CDR2 FQNEAQ (reference sequence). The CDR3 DNA sequence: TGTGCCAGCAGCTTATACCCGGACACCGGGGGTGAAAAACTGTTTTTT. This codes for CASSLYPDTGGEKLFF.